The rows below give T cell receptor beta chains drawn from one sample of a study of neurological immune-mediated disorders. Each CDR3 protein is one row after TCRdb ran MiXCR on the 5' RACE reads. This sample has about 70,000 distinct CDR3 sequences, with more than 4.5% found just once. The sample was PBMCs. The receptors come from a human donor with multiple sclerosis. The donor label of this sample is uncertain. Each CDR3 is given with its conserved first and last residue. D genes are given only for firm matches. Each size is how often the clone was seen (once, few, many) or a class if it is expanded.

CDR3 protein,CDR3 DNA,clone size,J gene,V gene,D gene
CASSQDTGVQPQHF,TGTGCCAGCAGCCAAGATACCGGGGTCCAGCCCCAGCATTTT,many,TRBJ1-5,TRBV3-1,.
CASSLNGGREAFF,TGTGCCAGCAGCTTAAATGGGGGGCGAGAAGCTTTCTTT,many,TRBJ1-1,TRBV7-3,.
CASSLEGLAYNEQFF,TGCGCCAGCAGCTTGGAAGGACTAGCCTACAATGAGCAGTTCTTC,many,TRBJ2-1,TRBV5-1,TRBD2
CASSPPAALLYDTQYF,TGCGCCAGCAGCCCCCCGGCAGCCCTCCTGTACGATACGCAGTATTTT,many,TRBJ2-3,TRBV5-1,.
CASSQSTEAFF,TGTGCCAGCAGCCAAAGTACTGAAGCTTTCTTT,many,TRBJ1-1,TRBV3-1,.
CASSHTPGQRNTGELFF,TGTGCCAGCAGCCATACCCCGGGACAGCGGAACACCGGGGAGCTGTTTTTT,many,TRBJ2-2,TRBV3-1,TRBD1
CASSQTIPNEQYF,TGCGCCAGCAGCCAAACCATACCTAACGAGCAGTACTTC,medium-sized,TRBJ2-7,TRBV4-1,.
CSALQPGTSVSYEQYF,TGCAGTGCCCTCCAGCCCGGGACTAGCGTTTCCTACGAGCAGTACTTC,many,TRBJ2-7,TRBV20-1,TRBD2
CASSLARGGRRQYF,TGTGCCAGCAGTTTAGCGCGGGGGGGAAGGCGCCAGTACTTC,many,TRBJ2-5,TRBV12-3/TRBV12-4,TRBD2
CASSVRASSYNEQFF,TGCGCCAGCAGCGTGAGGGCTAGCTCCTACAATGAGCAGTTCTTC,many,TRBJ2-1,TRBV4-1,.
CASSFGGPVYEQYF,TGCGCCAGCAGCTTCGGGGGACCCGTCTACGAGCAGTACTTC,many,TRBJ2-7,TRBV5-1,.
CASSQDIGVQPQHF,TGCGCCAGCAGCCAAGATATCGGGGTTCAGCCCCAGCATTTT,many,TRBJ1-5,TRBV4-1,.
CSVVTQGTEAFF,TGCAGCGTTGTAACCCAGGGGACTGAAGCTTTCTTT,many,TRBJ1-1,TRBV29-1,.
CASSLEQNTEAFF,TGTGCCAGCAGCTTAGAACAGAACACTGAAGCTTTCTTT,many,TRBJ1-1,TRBV7-6,.
CASSKVEGEDPAYNEQFF,TGTGCCAGCAGCAAAGTGGAAGGGGAGGACCCCGCTTACAATGAGCAGTTCTTC,many,TRBJ2-1,TRBV21-1,.
CAISDSAAISYNEQFF,TGTGCCATCAGTGATTCTGCGGCCATCTCCTACAATGAGCAGTTCTTC,many,TRBJ2-1,TRBV10-3,.
CSASFGVNSPLHF,TGCAGTGCTAGCTTCGGGGTTAATTCACCCCTCCACTTT,many,TRBJ1-6,TRBV20-1,.
CASSEPRQGLNTEAFF,TGTGCCAGCAGCGAACCCCGACAGGGGTTGAACACTGAAGCTTTCTTT,many,TRBJ1-1,TRBV9,TRBD1
CASSRLANYEQFF,TGCGCCAGCAGCCGACTAGCAAACTATGAGCAGTTCTTC,many,TRBJ2-1,TRBV4-1,TRBD2